The 32 T cell receptor beta chains in this list originate from one sample, sequenced in a study of blood T cell repertoires in COVID-19. Produced via immunoSEQ multiplex PCR; TCRdb's table is partial and in-frame only. The sample gives about 240,000 clones, around four fifths of which show up once; approximately 6.3% is in the top ten. The specimen sequenced was peripheral blood. The receptors were sampled from a woman in her fifties or sixties with active or convalescent COVID-19.

This clone was picked up one time. V gene TRBV27 combines with J gene TRBJ2-7, with 7 nucleotides matching TRBD1. V lost 6 bases, J lost 1 base, and 24 bases stayed unmatched. The CDR3 is made up of 20 amino acids. The V gene's germline CDR1 is MNHEY and CDR2 SMNVEV (reference sequence). The CDR3 sequence: CASRRITPAPTGPLSYEQYF. CDR3 sequence (DNA): TGTGCCAGCAGACGTATCACCCCCGCCCCGACAGGGCCCCTATCCTACGAGCAGTACTTC.

The V gene is TRBV30, the J gene TRBJ1-2; D gene uncertain. This CDR3 has 14 residues. CDR1 and CDR2 from the germline V gene are GTSNPN and SVGIG (reference sequence). V lost 0 bases, J lost 3 bases, and 11 bases lay in between. CDR3: CAWSVSGNDYGYTF. In nucleotides, the CDR3 is TGTGCCTGGAGTGTATCGGGGAATGACTATGGCTACACCTTC.

The rearrangement links TRBV15 to TRBJ2-7, with 10 bases that match TRBD2. The CDR3 has 16 amino acids. J gave up 0 bases and V 0 bases, and 2 bases lay outside the gene matches. CDR1 LNHNV and CDR2 YYDKDF come from the germline V gene (reference sequence). The CDR3 region is CATSRDASGSSYEQYF. The CDR3 DNA reads TGTGCCACCAGCAGAGATGCTAGCGGGAGCTCCTACGAGCAGTACTTC.

The chain joins TRBV5-1 to TRBJ2-3, with D possibly matching TRBD2 (5 bases). Trimming took off 4 bases at V and 3 bases at J, with 12 bases between the two ends. CDR3 length: 14 residues. The germline V gene encodes CDR1 SGHRS and CDR2 YFSETQ. Here the CDR3 reads CASSGGLRTDTQYF. In DNA form, the CDR3 reads TGCGCCAGCAGCGGTGGACTTCGGACAGATACGCAGTATTTT.

The rearrangement uses TRBV19 and TRBJ1-1, with D tentatively TRBD1 (6 bases). CDR3 size: 13 residues. CDR1 is LNHDA and CDR2 is SQIVND in the germline V gene (reference sequence). The V end was cut by 5 bases, the J end by 4 bases, with 11 bases between. For the CDR3, the DNA is TGTGCCAGTAGTTCGCAGGGGTCCACTGAAGCTTTCTTT. Residues: CASSSQGSTEAFF.

This clone was seen only once. The chain links TRBV19 to TRBJ1-2, with D tentatively TRBD1 (6 bases). This CDR3 comprises 12 residues. Germline CDR1 and CDR2: LNHDA and SQIVND (reference sequence). V lost 11 bases and J lost 8, with 18 bases in between. The CDR3 nucleotides read TGTGCCGGCTGGAACAGGGTACTAGGCTACACCTTC. The encoded protein is CAGWNRVLGYTF.

The V and J genes are TRBV29-1 and TRBJ1-1, with D perhaps matching TRBD1 (5 bases). The CDR3 loop spans 13 amino acids. V was shortened by 2 bases and J by 2 bases, with 9 bases between the two germline ends. CDR1 SQVTM and CDR2 ANQGSEA come from the germline V gene. The CDR3, as DNA: TGCAGCGTTGAAAACAGGCTTAACACTGAAGCTTTCTTT. Encoded protein: CSVENRLNTEAFF. The entire variable domain, with the rest obtained from reference TRBV29-1 and TRBJ1-1, is as follows: SAVISQKPSRDICQRGTSLTIQCQVDSQVTMMFWYRQQPGQSLTLIATANQGSEATYESGFVIDKFPISRPNLTFSTLTVSNMSPEDSSIYLCSVENRLNTEAFFGQGTRLTVV.

The chain is built from TRBV5-1 and TRBJ2-1; TRBD2 aligns across 7 bases. The junction had 9 bases not matched to a gene; V was cut back by 2 bases and J by 4 bases. Germline V gives CDR1 SGHRS, CDR2 YFSETQ. The CDR3 is made up of 16 amino acids. The CDR3 spells CASSLGLTGGYNEQFF. In nucleotides, the CDR3 is TGCGCCAGCAGCTTAGGGTTGACGGGGGGATACAATGAGCAGTTCTTC.

This clone was recorded once. The rearrangement uses TRBV6-1 and TRBJ2-7; D is perhaps TRBD2 (6 bases). The CDR3 contains 16 residues. V lost 4 bases and J lost 2, with 18 bases in between. Germline CDR1 MNHNS, CDR2 SASEGT. CDR3: CASSVVFGGSPYEQYF. The CDR3 region has the DNA TGTGCCAGCAGTGTGGTATTTGGAGGGAGTCCCTACGAGCAGTACTTC.

This chain connects TRBV18 to TRBJ2-5; 7 bases fit TRBD2. The CDR3 has 14 residues. Germline CDR1 and CDR2: KGHSH and LQKENI. Germline trimming cut 3 bases from V and 5 bases from J; bases unmatched to any gene: 6. The CDR3 here is CASSPLSAGETQYF. The DNA for the CDR3 is TGTGCCAGCTCACCCCTCTCAGCGGGGGAGACCCAGTACTTC.

The J gene is TRBJ2-3, the V gene TRBV6-5, with a possible D match to TRBD1 (6 bases). Looked up from germline, CDR1 is MNHEY and CDR2 is SVGAGI. The ends were cut back, 2 bases at V and 6 bases at J, with 9 bases in the middle. The CDR3 covers 13 residues. The CDR3 here is CASSYDTGDTQYF. The CDR3 DNA follows: TGTGCCAGCAGTTACGACACAGGGGATACGCAGTATTTT.

J is TRBJ2-2 and V is TRBV24-1; 8 nucleotides line up with TRBD2. Germline V gene sequence: CDR1 KGHDR, CDR2 SFDVKD. Trimming removed 12 bases from V and 9 bases from J; junction bases left unmatched: 11. CDR3 length equals 13 residues. CDR3 DNA sequence: TGTGCCGTCAGCCCGGGAGGGCCTCGGGAGCTGTTTTTT. Translation gives CAVSPGGPRELFF.

The chain employs TRBV10-2 and TRBJ2-7; D perhaps matches TRBD2 (5 bases). V gave up 8 bases and J gave up 3 bases, with 26 bases separating them. The CDR3 runs 17 residues. Looked up from germline, CDR1 is WSHSY and CDR2 is SAAADI. The CDR3 reads CASPFTIDTGCLYEQYV. CDR3 coding DNA: TGCGCCAGCCCGTTTACGATCGATACGGGGTGTCTCTACGAGCAGTACGTC.

The chain is built from TRBV3-1 (or the pseudogene TRBV3-2) and TRBJ2-7; 9 positions agree with TRBD1. This CDR3 has 13 residues. CDR1 and CDR2 from the germline V gene are LGHDT and YNNKEL (reference sequence). Trimming at V came to 3 bases and at J to 3 bases, leaving 0 bases not matched to a gene. The CDR3 DNA is TGTGCCAGCAGCCAGGGACAGGGCTACGAGCAGTACGTC. The encoded protein is CASSQGQGYEQYV.

This chain joins TRBV9 and TRBJ1-6; the match to TRBD1 covers 9 bases. CDR1 is SGDLS and CDR2 is YYNGEE in the germline V gene. The CDR3 has 15 amino acids. Trimming cost V 4 bases and J 8 bases; bases outside gene matches: 7. CDR3 DNA: TGTGCCAGCAGCCTCTCCGGGACAGGGTATTCACCCCTCCACTTT. This codes for CASSLSGTGYSPLHF.

This sequence joins TRBV15 and TRBJ2-7, with D possibly matching TRBD2 (5 bases). Per germline, CDR1 LNHNV and CDR2 YYDKDF (reference sequence). The CDR3 consists of 13 residues. Deletions cut 0 bases from V and 9 bases from J, with 12 bases between. The CDR3 loop is CATSRDRGWGQYF. In DNA, the CDR3 is TGTGCCACCAGCAGAGATCGGGGTTGGGGGCAGTACTTC.

V and J are TRBV13 and TRBJ2-3, with TRBD2 as a possible D gene (6 bases). V shed 5 bases and J shed 2 bases, with 11 bases lying between them. CDR3 length: 14 amino acids. The germline CDR1 and CDR2 sequences are PRHDT and FYEKMQ (reference sequence). CDR3 protein: CASSRGLLTDTQYF. The DNA of the CDR3 is TGTGCCAGCAGCCGGGGACTCCTCACAGATACGCAGTATTTT. The whole variable domain, filled in from reference TRBV13 and TRBJ2-3, reads AAGVIQSPRHLIKEKRETATLKCYPIPRHDTVYWYQQGPGQDPQFLISFYEKMQSDKGSIPDRFSAQQFSDYHSELNMSSLELGDSALYFCASSRGLLTDTQYFGPGTRLTVL.

This chain joins TRBV7-6 and TRBJ2-1; 13 bases map to TRBD2. This CDR3 has 16 residues. V was pared by 6 bases and J by 9 bases, with 11 bases of the junction left unmatched. CDR1 is SGHVS, CDR2 FNYEAQ, per germline. CDR3 sequence reads: CASSSELAGGPIEQFF. CDR3 coding DNA: TGTGCCAGCAGTTCCGAACTAGCGGGGGGGCCTATTGAGCAGTTCTTC.

The genes are TRBV27 and TRBJ1-2, with 8 positions matching TRBD1. CDR1 and CDR2 (germline): MNHEY, SMNVEV (reference sequence). Trimming removed 7 bases from V and 4 bases from J; junction bases left unmatched: 17. The CDR3 spans 17 residues. In DNA, the CDR3 is TGTGCCAGCATCTCGGGACAGGATAAACCCTCTAGCTATGGCTACACCTTC. It codes for CASISGQDKPSSYGYTF.

V and J are TRBV6-6 and TRBJ1-5; 8 nucleotides line up with TRBD1. The length of the CDR3 is 16 residues. With 0 bases clipped from V and 4 bases from J, the junction kept 5 bases outside the gene matches. In germline, CDR1 is MNHNY, CDR2 SVGAGI (reference sequence). DNA for the CDR3: TGTGCCAGCAGTTACTCCGTGGACAGGGCAAATCAGCCCCAGCATTTT. Translated: CASSYSVDRANQPQHF.

The gene calls are TRBV5-8 and TRBJ2-5; tentative D call: TRBD2 (5 bases). CDR3 length: 14 amino acids. Trimming cost V 0 bases and J 2 bases, with 8 bases left between them. Germline CDR1 is SGHTS and CDR2 is YDEGEE. The CDR3 region is CASSLGTGQETQYF. CDR3 in DNA: TGTGCCAGCAGCTTGGGGACGGGGCAAGAGACCCAGTACTTC.

This clone was observed once. The CDR3, as DNA: TGCGCCAGCAGCTTGGAAGCGGGGGTCGTGTACCAAGAGACCCAGTACTTC. This sequence encodes CASSLEAGVVYQETQYF. The genes are TRBV5-1 and TRBJ2-5; 8 bases line up with TRBD2. Trimming removed 0 bases from V and 0 bases from J; junction bases left unmatched: 7. Germline V lookup: CDR1 SGHRS, CDR2 YFSETQ. The CDR3 length is 17 residues.

The chain is built from TRBV5-5 and TRBJ2-6; D not certain. Deletions cut 0 bases from V and 2 bases from J, with 15 bases between. Germline CDR1 is SGHKS and CDR2 is YYEKEE (reference sequence). This CDR3 spans 18 amino acids. Written as DNA, the CDR3 is TGTGCCAGCAGCTTGGGGGCAGGCAGAGCTACTGGGGCCAACGTCCTGACTTTC. Amino acid sequence: CASSLGAGRATGANVLTF.

This chain uses TRBV7-8 with TRBJ2-7; D gene ambiguous. Germline CDR1 reads SGHVS; CDR2 reads FQNEAQ. The CDR3 is 14 amino acids. V shed 3 bases and J shed 0 bases, with 9 bases lying between them. The CDR3 reads CASSLLTFSYEQYF. The DNA of the CDR3 is TGTGCCAGCAGCTTGTTGACTTTCTCCTACGAGCAGTACTTC.

V and J are TRBV10-3 and TRBJ2-5; the match to TRBD1 covers 11 bases. Per the germline V gene, CDR1 is ENHRY and CDR2 is SYGVKD. Trimming cost V 6 bases and J 2 bases; bases outside gene matches: 5. The CDR3 covers 15 residues. The chain's CDR3 is CAISKDRGLQETQYF. CDR3 coding DNA: TGTGCCATCAGCAAGGACAGGGGGCTACAAGAGACCCAGTACTTC.

J is TRBJ2-3 and V is TRBV7-2; D call uncertain. The germline V and J ends were trimmed by 5 bases and 1 base, with 19 bases remaining between them. This CDR3 is 17 amino acids long. Germline assignment: CDR1 SGHTA and CDR2 FQGNSA. The CDR3 bases are TGTGCCAGCAGCCCACAGTCTATCGGCCAGGGCACAGATACGCAGTATTTT. It yields the protein CASSPQSIGQGTDTQYF.

This clone is a singleton in its sample. The chain employs TRBV2 and TRBJ2-1; the match to TRBD2 covers 9 bases. There are 15 residues in the CDR3. Germline V gives CDR1 SNHLY, CDR2 FYNNEI. The J segment lost 3 bases and the V segment lost 7 bases, leaving 7 bases of the junction unmatched. The CDR3 sequence is CASTYSGGYYNEQFF. Here the CDR3 DNA reads TGTGCCAGCACCTATAGCGGGGGCTACTACAATGAGCAGTTCTTC.

The chain recombines TRBV18 with TRBJ1-1; 11 bases match TRBD1. The ends lost 3 bases at V and 4 bases at J; junction bases unmatched: 10. This CDR3 contains 17 residues. The germline V gene has CDR1 KGHSH and CDR2 LQKENI. Written as DNA, the CDR3 is TGTGCCAGCTCACCGTGGAGGACAGGGGGCGGGGGCACTGAAGCTTTCTTT. Protein: CASSPWRTGGGGTEAFF.

This chain links TRBV28 with TRBJ2-2, with 8 bases matching TRBD1. V shed 6 bases and J 5 bases; nucleotides not matched to a gene: 5. CDR3 length: 14 amino acids. The germline gives CDR1 MDHEN, CDR2 SYDVKM. CDR3 sequence: CASSPGGSTGELFF. The CDR3 DNA sequence: TGTGCCAGCAGCCCAGGGGGCAGTACCGGGGAGCTGTTTTTT.

The J gene is TRBJ2-2, the V gene TRBV19, with TRBD1 identical over 7 bases. Germline V gene sequence: CDR1 LNHDA, CDR2 SQIVND (reference sequence). This CDR3 has 13 amino acids. Trimming took 7 bases from V and 4 from J; bases not matched to a gene: 3. The CDR3 is CASTRTGTGELFF. In DNA, the CDR3 is TGTGCCAGTACCCGGACAGGCACCGGGGAGCTGTTTTTT.

Here the CDR3 reads CASSLTRGGLGKLFF. Written as DNA, the CDR3 is TGTGCCAGCAGCTTAACCAGAGGGGGCCTGGGAAAACTGTTTTTT. The V call is TRBV11-1, the J call TRBJ1-4, with 7 positions matching TRBD1. CDR1 is SGHAT, CDR2 FQDESV, per germline (reference sequence). Germline trimming cut 2 bases from V and 10 bases from J; bases unmatched to any gene: 10. This CDR3 spans 15 amino acids.

The V call is TRBV6-6, the J call TRBJ1-5, with unresolved D. Germline lookup yields CDR1 MNHNY and CDR2 SVGAGI (reference sequence). The CDR3 sequence is 13 residues long. V dropped 2 bases and J dropped 6 bases, with 8 bases sitting between them. CDR3 nucleotide sequence: TGTGCCAGCAGTTACAGTCCCAGTCAGCCCCAGCATTTT. It encodes CASSYSPSQPQHF.